This T cell receptor beta chain is drawn from a study of OX40 agonist ivuxolimab in advanced cancers. Clones were sequenced by immunoSEQ multiplex PCR, and TCRdb holds only the in-frame ones, with some missing. The table includes around 65,000 clones, roughly 90% detected once. The CDR3 extends over 17 amino acids. Trimming pared 7 bases from V and 6 bases from J, leaving 25 bases between. Germline V gives CDR1 WSHSY, CDR2 SAAADI. As regards this clone: Antigen specificity is unknown.

General study results and limits: The study observed clonal expansion of CD4+ and CD8+ blood T cells by week 6 at 0.1 to 3.0 mg/kg.

The TCR comes from an adult with an advanced solid tumor such as melanoma, head and neck, liver or kidney cancer. Sequences were derived from CD4+ or CD8+ T cells sorted from blood, sampled in a trial of the OX40 agonist ivuxolimab. The chain joins TRBV10-2 to TRBJ2-1; D may match TRBD1 or TRBD2 (6 bases each). Here the CDR3 reads CASTSSEGTTLGNEQFF. The CDR3 DNA sequence: TGCGCCAGCACCTCCTCGGAGGGGACAACCCTTGGCAATGAGCAGTTCTTC.